In this sample, the clone carrying this T cell receptor beta chain turned up a few times. This sample is part of a study of blood T cell repertoires in COVID-19. V was clipped by 1 base and J by 7 bases, with 10 bases between them. CDR1 and CDR2 (germline): LGHDT, YNNKEL (reference sequence). The CDR3 spans 13 residues. Produced via immunoSEQ multiplex PCR; TCRdb's table is partial and in-frame only. The data contain 250,000 to 300,000 clones, just over 85% of them singletons. This TCR came from a man aged 18 to 30 who had recovered from COVID-19. V gene TRBV3-1 (or the pseudogene TRBV3-2) combines with J gene TRBJ2-5; no clear D. The sequencing sample was made of PBMCs or T cells enriched from blood (not recorded which). In nucleotides, the CDR3 is TGTGCCAGCAGCCAAGCCTCCCCCAGGACCCAGTACTTC. The encoded protein is CASSQASPRTQYF.